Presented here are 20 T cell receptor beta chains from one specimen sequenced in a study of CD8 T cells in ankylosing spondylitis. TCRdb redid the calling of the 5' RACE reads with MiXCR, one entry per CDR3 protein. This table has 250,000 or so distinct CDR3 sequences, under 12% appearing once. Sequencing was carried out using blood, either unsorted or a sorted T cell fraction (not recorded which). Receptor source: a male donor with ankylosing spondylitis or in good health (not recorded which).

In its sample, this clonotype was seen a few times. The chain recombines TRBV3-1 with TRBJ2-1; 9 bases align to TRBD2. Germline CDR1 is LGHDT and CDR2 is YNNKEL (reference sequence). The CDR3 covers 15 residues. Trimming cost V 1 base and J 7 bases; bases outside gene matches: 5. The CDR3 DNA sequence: TGTGCCAGCAGCCAAGTACTAGCGGGCCAGAATGAGCAGTTCTTC. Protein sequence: CASSQVLAGQNEQFF.

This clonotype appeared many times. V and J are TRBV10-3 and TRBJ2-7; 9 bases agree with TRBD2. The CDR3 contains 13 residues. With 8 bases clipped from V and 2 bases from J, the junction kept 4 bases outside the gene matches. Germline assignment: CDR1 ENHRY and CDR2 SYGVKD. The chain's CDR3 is CAIAGGNTYEQYF. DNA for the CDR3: TGTGCCATCGCGGGAGGGAATACCTACGAGCAGTACTTC.

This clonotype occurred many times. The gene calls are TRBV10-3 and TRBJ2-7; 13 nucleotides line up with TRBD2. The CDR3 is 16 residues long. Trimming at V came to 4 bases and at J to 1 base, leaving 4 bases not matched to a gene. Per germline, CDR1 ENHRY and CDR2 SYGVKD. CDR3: CAISGGLAGVSYEQYF. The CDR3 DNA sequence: TGTGCCATCAGTGGTGGACTAGCGGGGGTATCCTACGAGCAGTACTTC.

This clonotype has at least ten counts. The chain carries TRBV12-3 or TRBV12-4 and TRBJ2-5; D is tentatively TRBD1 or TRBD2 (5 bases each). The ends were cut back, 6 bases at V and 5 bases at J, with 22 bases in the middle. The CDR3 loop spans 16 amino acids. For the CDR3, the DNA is TGTGCCAGCAGCCCTACCGGGACCCCCAGGAGCGAGACCCAGTACTTC. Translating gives CASSPTGTPRSETQYF.

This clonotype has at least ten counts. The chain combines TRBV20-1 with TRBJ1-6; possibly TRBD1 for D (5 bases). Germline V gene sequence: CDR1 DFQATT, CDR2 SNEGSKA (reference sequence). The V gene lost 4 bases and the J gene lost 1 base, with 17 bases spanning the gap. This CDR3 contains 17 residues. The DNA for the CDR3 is TGCAGTGCTATCCCGGGGGGGAGAGGATCCTATAATTCACCCCTCCACTTT. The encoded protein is CSAIPGGRGSYNSPLHF.

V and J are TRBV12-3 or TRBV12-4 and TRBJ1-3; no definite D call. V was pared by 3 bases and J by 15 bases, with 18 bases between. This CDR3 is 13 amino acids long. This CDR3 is CASSFNGGSRGYF. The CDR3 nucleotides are TGTGCCAGCAGTTTCAATGGAGGAAGCCGGGGATATTTT.

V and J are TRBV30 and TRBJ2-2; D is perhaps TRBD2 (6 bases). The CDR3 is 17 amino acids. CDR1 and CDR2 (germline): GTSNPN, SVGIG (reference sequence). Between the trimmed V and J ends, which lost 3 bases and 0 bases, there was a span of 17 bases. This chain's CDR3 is CAWRRGGAYANTGELFF. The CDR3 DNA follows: TGTGCCTGGAGGAGGGGCGGGGCCTACGCGAACACCGGGGAGCTGTTTTTT.

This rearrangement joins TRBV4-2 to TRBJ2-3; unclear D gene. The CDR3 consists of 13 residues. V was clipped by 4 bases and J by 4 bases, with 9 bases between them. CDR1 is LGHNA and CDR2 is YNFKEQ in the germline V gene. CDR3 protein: CASSPGLADTQYF. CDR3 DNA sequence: TGTGCCAGCAGCCCTGGGCTAGCAGATACGCAGTATTTT.

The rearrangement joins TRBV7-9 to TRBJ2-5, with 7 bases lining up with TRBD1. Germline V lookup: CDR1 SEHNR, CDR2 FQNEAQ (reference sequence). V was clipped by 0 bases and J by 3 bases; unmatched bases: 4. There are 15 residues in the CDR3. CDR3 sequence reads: CASSLAGQPKETQYF. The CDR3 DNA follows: TGTGCCAGCAGCTTAGCGGGACAGCCGAAAGAGACCCAGTACTTC.

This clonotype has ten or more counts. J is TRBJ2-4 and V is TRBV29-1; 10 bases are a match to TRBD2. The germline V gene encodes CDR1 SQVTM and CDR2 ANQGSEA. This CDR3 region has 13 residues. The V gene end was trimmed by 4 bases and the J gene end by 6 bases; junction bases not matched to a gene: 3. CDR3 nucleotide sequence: TGCAGCGTTGCAGCGGGGGGGGTAAACATTCAGTACTTC. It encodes CSVAAGGVNIQYF. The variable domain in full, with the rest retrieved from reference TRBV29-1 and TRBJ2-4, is SAVISQKPSRDICQRGTSLTIQCQVDSQVTMMFWYRQQPGQSLTLIATANQGSEATYESGFVIDKFPISRPNLTFSTLTVSNMSPEDSSIYLCSVAAGGVNIQYFGAGTRLSVL.

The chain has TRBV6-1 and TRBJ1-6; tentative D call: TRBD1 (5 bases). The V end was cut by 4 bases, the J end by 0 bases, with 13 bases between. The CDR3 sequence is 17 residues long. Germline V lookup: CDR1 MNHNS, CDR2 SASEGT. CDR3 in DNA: TGTGCCAGCAGTGCCTTGGGGGGTAGCTCCTATAATTCACCCCTCCACTTT. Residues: CASSALGGSSYNSPLHF.

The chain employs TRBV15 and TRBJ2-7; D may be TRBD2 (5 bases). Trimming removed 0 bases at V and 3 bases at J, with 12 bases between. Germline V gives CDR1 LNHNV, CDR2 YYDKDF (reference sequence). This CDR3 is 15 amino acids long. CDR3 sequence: CATSRDPSGVYEQYF. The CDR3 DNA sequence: TGTGCCACCAGCAGAGATCCGAGCGGCGTCTACGAGCAGTACTTC.

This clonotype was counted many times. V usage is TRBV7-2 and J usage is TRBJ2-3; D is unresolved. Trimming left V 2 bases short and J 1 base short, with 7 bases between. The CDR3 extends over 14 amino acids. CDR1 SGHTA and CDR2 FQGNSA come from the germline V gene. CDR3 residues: CASSLSSRTDTQYF. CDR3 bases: TGTGCCAGCAGCTTAAGTAGTCGCACAGATACGCAGTATTTT.

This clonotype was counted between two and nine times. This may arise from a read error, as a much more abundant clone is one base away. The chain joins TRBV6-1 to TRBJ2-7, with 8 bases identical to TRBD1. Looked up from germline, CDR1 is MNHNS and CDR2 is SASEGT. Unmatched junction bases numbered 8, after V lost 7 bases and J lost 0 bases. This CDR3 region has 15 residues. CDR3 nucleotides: TGTGCCAGCACCTTTCCCGGGACAGGCTCCTACGAGCAGTACTTC. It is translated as CASTFPGTGSYEQYF.

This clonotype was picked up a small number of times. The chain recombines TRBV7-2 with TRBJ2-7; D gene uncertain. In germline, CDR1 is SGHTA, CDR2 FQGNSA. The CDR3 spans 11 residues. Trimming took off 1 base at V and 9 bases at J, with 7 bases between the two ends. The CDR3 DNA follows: TGTGCCAGCAGCTTAGGAGCTGGGCAGTACTTC. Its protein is CASSLGAGQYF.

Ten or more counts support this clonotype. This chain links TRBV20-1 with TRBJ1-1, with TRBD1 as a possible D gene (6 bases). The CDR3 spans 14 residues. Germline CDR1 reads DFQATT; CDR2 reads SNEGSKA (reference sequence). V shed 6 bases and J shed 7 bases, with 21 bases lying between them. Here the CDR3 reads CSAVGGSANREAFF. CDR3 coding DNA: TGCAGTGCGGTAGGGGGGTCGGCGAACCGTGAAGCTTTCTTT.

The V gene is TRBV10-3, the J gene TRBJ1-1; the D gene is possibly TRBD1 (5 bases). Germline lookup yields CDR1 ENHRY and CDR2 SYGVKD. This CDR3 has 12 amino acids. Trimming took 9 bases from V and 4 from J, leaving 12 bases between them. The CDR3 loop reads CAISGDSTEAFF. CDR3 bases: TGTGCCATTTCCGGGGACTCCACTGAAGCTTTCTTT.

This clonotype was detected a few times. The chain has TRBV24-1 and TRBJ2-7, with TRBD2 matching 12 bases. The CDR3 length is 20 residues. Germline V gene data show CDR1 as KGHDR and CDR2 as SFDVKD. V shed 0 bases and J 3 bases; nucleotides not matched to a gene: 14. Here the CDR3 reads CATSDLIASGRALSFYEQYF. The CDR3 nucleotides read TGTGCCACCAGTGATTTGATCGCTAGCGGGAGGGCCCTCTCTTTCTACGAGCAGTACTTC.

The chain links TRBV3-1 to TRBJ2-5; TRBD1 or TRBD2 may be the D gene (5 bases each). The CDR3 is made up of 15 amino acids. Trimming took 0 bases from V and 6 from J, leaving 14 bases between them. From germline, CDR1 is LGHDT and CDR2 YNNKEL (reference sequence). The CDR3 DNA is TGTGCCAGCAGCCAAGATCTAGCCAGGGACCAGACCCAGTACTTC. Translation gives CASSQDLARDQTQYF.

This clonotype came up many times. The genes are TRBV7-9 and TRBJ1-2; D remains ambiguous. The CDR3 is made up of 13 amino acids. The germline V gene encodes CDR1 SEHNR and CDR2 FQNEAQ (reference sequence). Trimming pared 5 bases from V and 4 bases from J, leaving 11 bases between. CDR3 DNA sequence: TGTGCCAGCAGCGGGGAGGGAGGCTATGGCTACACCTTC. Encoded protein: CASSGEGGYGYTF.